The source of this TCR beta chain is a study of blood T cell repertoires in COVID-19. Study in general: Samples of COVID-19 (acute and convalescent) were obtained from the United States, Italy and Spain.

Across under 25 US areas, participants ranged in age from about 18 to 89 years. Either two negative PCRs, clearance, or symptom resolution qualified Cohort 3 donors as recovered. Under the authors' procedure: Reference gene primer amplification in the assay estimated nucleated cell counts. Method: immunoSEQ multiplex PCR; TCRdb's copy keeps in-frame clones and lacks some. V and J calls and clone size are given by that table; D and trimming were obtained from the DNA. The table shows around 280,000 clones, with around 85% occurring only once. The CDR3 extends over 14 amino acids. From germline, CDR1 is SGDLS and CDR2 YYNGEE. Trimming pared 0 bases from V and 5 bases from J, leaving 8 bases between.

V usage is TRBV9 and J usage is TRBJ2-2; D gene unclear. The source is a woman aged 35 to 49 who had recovered from COVID-19. The sequencing input was PBMCs or T cells enriched from blood (not recorded which). CDR3 DNA: TGTGCCAGCAGCGTAGTCAGCGAGACCGGGGAGCTGTTTTTT. Translation: CASSVVSETGELFF. The variable domain in full, completed from reference TRBV9 and TRBJ2-2, reads DSGVTQTPKHLITATGQRVTLRCSPRSGDLSVYWYQQSLDQGLQFLIQYYNGEERAKGNILERFSAQQFPDLHSELNLSSLELGDSALYFCASSVVSETGELFFGEGSRLTVL.